Listed below are T cell receptor beta chains from one sample, sequenced in a study of a mutant IDH1 vaccine in newly diagnosed glioma. No antigens are known for them. The assay was immunoSEQ multiplex PCR, and TCRdb's table has in-frame clones only and misses some. The sample records 41,000 or so clones, around 81% being singletons. The sample consisted of PBMCs, taken from a glioma patient whose treatment included an IDH1 peptide vaccine. These TCRs come from a woman aged 40 to 49 with glioma. Some clones in this sample may be carry-over from other donors' samples. Both conserved end residues are part of each CDR3. A D gene is named only where the DNA matches it firmly. Size is stated for part of the rows, as once, few or many counts, or as a class when the clone is expanded.

CDR3nt,CDR3aa,d_gene,abundance,j_gene,v_gene
TGTGCCAGCAGTGAAGCCAGAGGCCCTACGCAGTATTTT,CASSEARGPTQYF,NA,NA,TRBJ2-3,TRBV2
TGCGCCAGCAGCTTGGGCAGGGGGCGGTGGTATGGCTACACCTTC,CASSLGRGRWYGYTF,TRBD1,NA,TRBJ1-2,TRBV5-1
TGTGCCAGCAGTTGGGACAGGTCGGAGCAGTTCTTC,CASSWDRSEQFF,TRBD1,few,TRBJ2-1,TRBV7-3
TGTGCCAGCAGCCCCGGACCTGACAATGAGCAGTTCTTC,CASSPGPDNEQFF,NA,NA,TRBJ2-1,TRBV5-6
TGTGCCAGCAGCGTAGGGGGGAGCTACTACGAGCAGTACTTC,CASSVGGSYYEQYF,NA,NA,TRBJ2-7,TRBV9
TGCGCCAGCAGCCTAACCCCCTCTTGGGGCTACACCTTC,CASSLTPSWGYTF,NA,once,TRBJ1-2,TRBV5-1
TGTGCCAGCAGCTTTACACGATACGAGCAGTACTTC,CASSFTRYEQYF,NA,NA,TRBJ2-7,TRBV7-2
TGTGCCAGCACGTTGAGTCCCTACAATGAGCAGTTCTTC,CASTLSPYNEQFF,NA,NA,TRBJ2-1,TRBV6-5
TGTGCCAGCAGTTACGACCATGCACGGGAGACCCAGTACTTC,CASSYDHARETQYF,NA,NA,TRBJ2-5,TRBV6-5
TGTGCCAGCAGCTCGATGACCGGACGGAATGGAAACACCATATATTTT,CASSSMTGRNGNTIYF,NA,NA,TRBJ1-3,TRBV7-9
TGTGCCAGCAGCTTAGTAGGGACTAGCGGGGCCGAGCAGTACTTC,CASSLVGTSGAEQYF,TRBD2,NA,TRBJ2-7,TRBV11-3
TGTGCCAGTAGTAAGAAGACAGCCCCGGGATTCGAGCAGTACTTC,CASSKKTAPGFEQYF,NA,NA,TRBJ2-7,TRBV19
TGTGCCAGCAGGGGGCGTGAAAAACTGTTTTTT,CASRGREKLFF,NA,NA,TRBJ1-4,TRBV6-5
TGTGCCAGCAGCTCTTCGAACACTGAAGCTTTCTTT,CASSSSNTEAFF,NA,NA,TRBJ1-1,TRBV7-2
TGTGCCAGCAGCGCCGACTTAACTGGGGCCAACGTCCTGACTTTC,CASSADLTGANVLTF,NA,NA,TRBJ2-6,TRBV6-1
TGTGCCAGCAAAGTTAGAGGGGCGCGTGACGAGCAGTACTTC,CASKVRGARDEQYF,NA,once,TRBJ2-7,TRBV6-5
TGTGCCAGCAGCCGCGACAGGAATCAGCCCCAGCATTTT,CASSRDRNQPQHF,NA,few,TRBJ1-5,TRBV5-6
TGTGCCAGCAGCGCCGTCCCCCTGGCAGGATACAATGAGCAGTTCTTC,CASSAVPLAGYNEQFF,NA,NA,TRBJ2-1,TRBV9
TGTGCCAGCAGCCCAGGGGCGGGGGCGAAAGAGACCCAGTACTTC,CASSPGAGAKETQYF,NA,NA,TRBJ2-5,TRBV9
TGTGCCAGTAGTATGAAGGCAGGGTGGGATAGCAATCAGCCCCAGCATTTT,CASSMKAGWDSNQPQHF,NA,once,TRBJ1-5,TRBV19
TGTGCCAGCAGTTACTCGAGGTCCTCACCCCTCCACTTT,CASSYSRSSPLHF,NA,NA,TRBJ1-6,TRBV6-5
TGTGCCAGCAGCTTTTTATCGGGCTCCTATGGCTACACCTTC,CASSFLSGSYGYTF,NA,NA,TRBJ1-2,TRBV5-6
TGTGCCAGCAGCGTGGACAGGGGCACAGATACGCAGTATTTT,CASSVDRGTDTQYF,TRBD1,NA,TRBJ2-3,TRBV7-2
TGTGCCAGCAGCTTGGGGGAAAAACTGTTTTTT,CASSLGEKLFF,NA,few,TRBJ1-4,TRBV5-4
TGTGCCAGCAGTTCGCGAAACACCATATATTTT,CASSSRNTIYF,NA,NA,TRBJ1-3,TRBV6-5
TGTGCCACCGGAGGGGAAAGGGTCTTTAACACTGAAGCTTTCTTT,CATGGERVFNTEAFF,NA,few,TRBJ1-1,TRBV2
TGTGCCAGCAGCGTAGGGGGGACAGGGGTCCCAGAGCAGTACTTC,CASSVGGTGVPEQYF,TRBD1,once,TRBJ2-7,TRBV9
TGTGCCAGCAGGCGTACGACAGATACTAACTATGGCTACACCTTC,CASRRTTDTNYGYTF,NA,NA,TRBJ1-2,TRBV7-3
TGTGCCAGTAGAACCACTTCGGGACAGAGCACTGAAGCTTTCTTT,CASRTTSGQSTEAFF,TRBD1,few,TRBJ1-1,TRBV19
TGTGCCAGCAGCAGGACTAGCGGGACCGCCGACACCGGGGAGCTGTTTTTT,CASSRTSGTADTGELFF,TRBD2,NA,TRBJ2-2,TRBV7-9
TGTGCCAGCAGCTTAGCGGGTGGCAGGATCCTGCGGCCCCAGCATTTT,CASSLAGGRILRPQHF,NA,NA,TRBJ1-5,TRBV7-2
TGTGCCAGCAGTCCCGGGACACGGAACACTGAAGCTTTCTTT,CASSPGTRNTEAFF,NA,NA,TRBJ1-1,TRBV6-6
TGTGCCAGCAGCTCTCAACCCTACGAGCAGTACTTC,CASSSQPYEQYF,NA,NA,TRBJ2-7,TRBV13